These T cell receptor beta chains were read from a single sample in a study of cytomegalovirus exposure and HLA in healthy donors. The table came from immunoSEQ multiplex PCR; TCRdb's copy has only in-frame clones and leaves some out. Among 95,000 to 150,000 clones, around three quarters were seen once, and the ten largest hold roughly 3%. The specimen was PBMCs. Source of these receptors: a woman aged 45 to 65 in good health and CMV-seronegative. CDR3s include the opening cysteine and the closing phenylalanine or tryptophan. The D gene is left open where the match is weak. Clone size, where shown, is once, few, many, or a class for clones that have expanded.

- | TRBJ1-3 | - | TRBV19 | TGTGCCAGTAGGTCCCCTCTGGGGGGATACTCTGGAAACACCATATATTTT | CASRSPLGGYSGNTIYF
TRBD1 | TRBJ1-4 | - | TRBV7-9 | TGTGCCAGCAGCTCAGGGGGACAGGGTAATGAAAAACTGTTTTTT | CASSSGGQGNEKLFF
- | TRBJ1-4 | - | TRBV9 | TGTGCCAGCAGCGTAAGGGGTCCCGGTAATGAAAAACTGTTTTTT | CASSVRGPGNEKLFF
- | TRBJ1-5 | - | TRBV6-1 | TGTGCCAGCAGTCCGGACGGGAATAGCAATCAGCCCCAGCATTTT | CASSPDGNSNQPQHF
- | TRBJ2-5 | once | TRBV5-1 | TGCGCCAGCAGCTTGTGGGGCGGCAACCAAGAGACCCAGTACTTC | CASSLWGGNQETQYF
- | TRBJ2-1 | - | TRBV9 | TGTGCCAGCAAAGGATCAGGGGTCCAGAACAATGAGCAGTTCTTC | CASKGSGVQNNEQFF
- | TRBJ1-1 | once | TRBV28 | TGTGCCAGCGGTTACAGCCCGAACACTGAAGCTTTCTTT | CASGYSPNTEAFF
- | TRBJ1-2 | few | TRBV30 | TGTGCCTGGAGTGTAAGTACAGACGCTGCTGGCTACACCTTC | CAWSVSTDAAGYTF
- | TRBJ2-7 | - | TRBV7-2 | TGTGCCAGCACCCCCCCGAGCTCCTACGAGCAGTACTTC | CASTPPSSYEQYF
TRBD1 | TRBJ1-2 | - | TRBV11-1 | TGCGCCAGCAGCGGGACAGATGCTAACTATGGCTACACCTTC | CASSGTDANYGYTF
TRBD2 | TRBJ2-2 | - | TRBV6-5 | TGTGCCAGCAGAATCGCAGCGGGAGTCGCCGGGGAGCTGTTTTTT | CASRIAAGVAGELFF
- | TRBJ2-1 | - | TRBV19 | TGTGCCAGTAGTATTATGCAGGGTTTGGGTTACGGTGAGCAGTTCTTC | CASSIMQGLGYGEQFF
- | TRBJ1-1 | - | TRBV6-5 | TGTGCCACAAAGACAGCGATGAACACTGAAGCTTTCTTT | CATKTAMNTEAFF
TRBD1 | TRBJ2-7 | - | TRBV25-1 | TGTGCCATCTTTTCTGGGGCGGGGGACAGGGAAGACGAGCAGTACTTC | CAIFSGAGDREDEQYF
- | TRBJ2-7 | - | TRBV7-2 | TGTGCCAGCAGCTTTATTTTAGGTGGAGAGGCCCACGAGCAGTACTTC | CASSFILGGEAHEQYF
TRBD1 | TRBJ2-1 | few | TRBV6-5 | TGTGCCAGCAGACGACAGGGGGAGCGTAGCGATGAGCAGTTCTTC | CASRRQGERSDEQFF
TRBD2 | TRBJ2-1 | - | TRBV4-1 | TGCGCCAGCAGCCAAGACGCTAGCGGGAGGGTAGATGAGCAGTTCTTC | CASSQDASGRVDEQFF
- | TRBJ1-2 | - | TRBV29-1 | TGCAGCGGATGGACAGCATATGGCTACACCTTC | CSGWTAYGYTF
- | TRBJ2-7 | - | TRBV13 | TGTGCCAGCAGCAAAGGGACTGGGGCCACCGAGCAGTACTTC | CASSKGTGATEQYF
TRBD1 | TRBJ2-2 | few | TRBV2 | TGTGCCAGCAGGACAGGGGGCCCCGGGGAGCTGTTTTTT | CASRTGGPGELFF
TRBD2 | TRBJ2-7 | - | TRBV15 | TGTGCCACCAGCCCGGGACTAGGGGCCTACGAGCAGTACTTC | CATSPGLGAYEQYF
TRBD2 | TRBJ2-3 | few | TRBV7-9 | TGTTCCAGCAGCGCTAGCCGAGAGACTAGCGGGAGGGAAGCAGATACGCAGTATTTT | CSSSASRETSGREADTQYF
- | TRBJ2-5 | - | TRBV14 | TGTGCCAGCAGCCAAGACGGCTTCCTGACAGACACCCAAGAGACCCAGTACTTC | CASSQDGFLTDTQETQYF
- | TRBJ1-5 | - | TRBV5-1 | TGCGCCAGCAGCTTGGGGGGCAGGGGCCTAGGTCAGCCCCAGCATTTT | CASSLGGRGLGQPQHF
- | TRBJ2-7 | few | TRBV7-2 | TGTGCCAGCAGCGGAATGACTAGTGGCTACGAGCAGTACTTC | CASSGMTSGYEQYF
- | TRBJ2-3 | few | TRBV2 | TGTGCCAGCAGTGAAGTTTTACTAGAGGGGCAGTATTTT | CASSEVLLEGQYF
TRBD1 | TRBJ2-1 | - | TRBV5-1 | TGCGCCAGCAGCCCGACAGGGACGGCCAATGAGCAGTTCTTC | CASSPTGTANEQFF
- | TRBJ1-4 | once | TRBV7-8 | TGTGCCAGCAGCTTTACCAGGGGTAATGAAAAACTGTTTTTT | CASSFTRGNEKLFF
- | TRBJ2-1 | - | TRBV9 | TGTGCCAGCAATGGGGCGAGAGGCGGTGAGCAGTTCTTC | CASNGARGGEQFF
- | TRBJ2-7 | - | TRBV28 | TGTGCCAGCAGTTTATGGTACCTTTCAATGAGAGCGGGGACATCTGAGCAGTACTTC | CASSLWYLSMRAGTSEQYF
- | TRBJ2-1 | - | TRBV6-1 | TGTGCCAGCAGTCAACACTACAATGAGCAGTTCTTC | CASSQHYNEQFF
- | TRBJ2-2 | - | TRBV19 | TGTGCCAGTAGTCCCCGAGGCCGCGGGACCGGGGAGCTGTTTTTT | CASSPRGRGTGELFF
TRBD2 | TRBJ2-7 | - | TRBV7-2 | TGTGCCAGCAGCCCAGACGGGCTAGCGGGAGGAGGCTACGAGCAGTACTTC | CASSPDGLAGGGYEQYF
- | TRBJ1-2 | - | TRBV7-9 | TGTGCCAGCAGCTTAGGCGACTATGGCTACACCTTC | CASSLGDYGYTF
- | TRBJ2-3 | - | TRBV7-9 | TGTTCCAGCACCTTACTAGATACGCAGTATTTT | CSSTLLDTQYF
TRBD2 | TRBJ2-7 | - | TRBV7-2 | TGTGCCAGCAGCTTAGCCCTCCGCCTGGGACTAGCGATTGCCTACGAGCAGTACTTC | CASSLALRLGLAIAYEQYF
- | TRBJ2-7 | - | TRBV13 | TGTGCCAGCAGCCCGGGACACCTTCTAAGCTCCTACGAGCAGTACTTC | CASSPGHLLSSYEQYF
- | TRBJ2-1 | once | TRBV2 | TGTGCCAGCATGCCCAGCGCCGCTCCGATCTTC | CASMPSAAPIF
- | TRBJ1-2 | - | TRBV28 | TGTGCCAGCAACTCCTTCGGGGAGAACTATGGCTACACCTTC | CASNSFGENYGYTF
- | TRBJ2-6 | - | TRBV7-3 | TGTGCCAGCAGCGCCTCAGGCCCCGGGGCCAACGTCCTGACTTTC | CASSASGPGANVLTF
- | TRBJ2-2 | - | TRBV28 | TGTGCCAGCAGTCCGTCACCACTTAGCTCCGGGGAGCTGTTTTTT | CASSPSPLSSGELFF
- | TRBJ1-5 | - | TRBV19 | TGTGCCACTAGTGGGGCGCAGACCTGGGTCAATCAGCCCCAGCATTTT | CATSGAQTWVNQPQHF
- | TRBJ1-3 | few | TRBV5-5 | TGTGCCAGCAGCCTCCTAAGCTCCCCTGGAAACACCATATATTTT | CASSLLSSPGNTIYF
TRBD1 | TRBJ2-7 | - | TRBV14 | TGTGCCAGCAGCCAAGGAGGGACAGCGTGGGGCGAGCAGTACTTC | CASSQGGTAWGEQYF
TRBD2 | TRBJ2-1 | - | TRBV5-1 | TGCGCCAGCAGCTTGGCTTCTCTAGCGGGAGGGCCAGGCCTCTCAGAGCAGTTCTTC | CASSLASLAGGPGLSEQFF
- | TRBJ2-6 | - | TRBV19 | TGTGCCAGTACCCCTGGGACTCTAAGCTCTGGGGCCAACGTCCTGACTTTC | CASTPGTLSSGANVLTF